Presented here are 24 T cell receptor beta chains from one specimen sequenced in a study of regulatory T cells in long-lasting Graves disease. Construction of the TCR beta libraries employed iRepertoire HTBI primers in conjunction with Arm-PCR of CDR3 regions. A single record per CDR3 protein comes from TCRdb applying MiXCR to the multiplex PCR reads. This table holds roughly 450,000 distinct CDR3 sequences, about a quarter found once. Time point meaning: persistent/refractory GD, antithyroid drugs over 5 years with positive TRAb. Following extraction of RNA from PBMCs, that RNA was used to make the TCR library. The source was peripheral blood mononuclear cells (PBMCs), collected when the disease was refractory, from a patient treated with antithyroid drugs. The receptors here all came from a female donor with Graves disease.

This clonotype was recorded once. The rearrangement uses TRBV7-6 and TRBJ1-5; 9 positions match TRBD1. In germline, CDR1 is SGHVS, CDR2 FNYEAQ. The J segment lost 2 bases and the V segment lost 3 bases, leaving 8 bases of the junction unmatched. The CDR3 totals 17 residues. The CDR3 loop reads CASSLGQGMSGNQPQHF. The DNA for the CDR3 is TGTGCCAGCAGCTTGGGACAGGGAATGAGTGGCAATCAGCCCCAGCATTTT.

This clonotype was seen a few times. The rearrangement links TRBV19 to TRBJ2-6; D uncertain. V lost 6 bases to trimming and J lost 0 bases, with 6 bases between them. This CDR3 has 14 residues. Germline lookup yields CDR1 LNHDA and CDR2 SQIVND (reference sequence). CDR3 protein: CASRLSSGANVLTF. The CDR3 bases are TGTGCCAGTAGGCTGAGCTCTGGGGCCAACGTCCTGACTTTC.

The sample holds a few counts of this clonotype. In DNA form, the CDR3 reads TGTGCCAGCAGTTCACCCGGGACAGCTAATTCACCCCTCCACTTT. Translation gives CASSSPGTANSPLHF. This chain uses TRBV28 with TRBJ1-6; 7 bases match TRBD1. The CDR3 has 15 amino acids. Germline V lookup: CDR1 MDHEN, CDR2 SYDVKM. The V gene end was trimmed by 4 bases and the J gene end by 6 bases; junction bases not matched to a gene: 6. Full variable domain (remainder filled in from reference TRBV28 and TRBJ1-6): DVKVTQSSRYLVKRTGEKVFLECVQDMDHENMFWYRQDPGLGLRLIYFSYDVKMKEKGDIPEGYSVSREKKERFSLILESASTNQTSMYLCASSSPGTANSPLHFGNGTRLTVT.

The chain combines TRBV27 with TRBJ2-5, with 12 bases fitting TRBD2. Germline V lookup: CDR1 MNHEY, CDR2 SMNVEV (reference sequence). The CDR3 is 14 amino acids. V lost 8 bases to trimming and J lost 7 bases; unmatched junction nucleotides: 8. The CDR3 region is CASQTSGSFGTQYF. DNA of the CDR3: TGTGCCAGCCAGACTAGCGGGAGCTTCGGGACCCAGTACTTC.

This clonotype was counted ten times or more. The V gene is TRBV6-2 or TRBV6-3, the J gene TRBJ1-1; D gene ambiguous. The germline V gene has CDR1 MNHEY and CDR2 SVGEGT. V lost 0 bases, J lost 7 bases, and 12 bases lay in between. The CDR3 is 14 residues long. The CDR3 spells CASSYSHSGSEAFF. The DNA of the CDR3 is TGTGCCAGCAGTTACTCGCACAGTGGAAGTGAAGCTTTCTTT.

This clonotype was seen a handful of times. The rearrangement uses TRBV5-1 and TRBJ1-1, with a tentative D call TRBD1 (6 bases). There are 15 residues in the CDR3. V was shortened by 3 bases and J by 0 bases, with 12 bases between the two germline ends. The germline gives CDR1 SGHRS, CDR2 YFSETQ. The CDR3: CASSSGQSLNTEAFF. CDR3 bases: TGCGCCAGCAGCTCAGGACAGTCACTGAACACTGAAGCTTTCTTT.

J is TRBJ2-7 and V is TRBV7-3; D gene unclear. Germline V gene lookup returns CDR1 SGHTA and CDR2 FQGTGA. V lost 4 bases and J lost 3, with 19 bases in between. This CDR3 is 16 amino acids long. The CDR3 DNA sequence: TGTGCCAGCAGCTCAGACCATCCGGAGTACTTCTACGAGCAGTACTTC. Encoded protein: CASSSDHPEYFYEQYF.

This clonotype was seen a handful of times. The chain employs TRBV7-2 and TRBJ2-7; D is tentatively TRBD1 or TRBD2 (5 bases each). The CDR3 covers 14 residues. From germline, CDR1 is SGHTA and CDR2 FQGNSA. Trimming pared 1 base from V and 9 bases from J, leaving 16 bases between. This chain's CDR3 is CASSLGSGDGLQYF. The DNA for the CDR3 is TGTGCCAGCAGCTTAGGGTCTGGGGACGGCCTGCAGTACTTC.

The rearrangement joins TRBV7-3 to TRBJ2-7; 13 bases line up with TRBD2. The ends lost 8 bases at V and 5 bases at J; junction bases unmatched: 15. CDR3 length: 17 residues. The V gene's germline CDR1 is SGHTA and CDR2 FQGTGA. The CDR3 DNA reads as TGTGCCAGCCCACTTACTAGCGGGAGGGCCGTTGTGGACGAGCAGTACTTC. Translated: CASPLTSGRAVVDEQYF.

This clonotype showed up many times. This chain uses TRBV2 with TRBJ1-5; the D gene is possibly TRBD1 (5 bases). Trimming shortened V by 3 bases and J by 1 base, and 10 bases separated the two germline ends. This CDR3 contains 15 residues. Germline values: CDR1 SNHLY, CDR2 FYNNEI. Written as DNA, the CDR3 is TGTGCCAGCAGTGAGGCAGGGAGGAGCAATCAGCCCCAGCATTTT. It translates to CASSEAGRSNQPQHF.

This clonotype was seen many times. The V gene is TRBV29-1, the J gene TRBJ2-7; D possibly corresponds to TRBD2 (6 bases). The CDR3 extends over 14 amino acids. With 4 bases removed from V and 5 bases from J, the gap between germline ends came to 18 bases. The germline CDR1 and CDR2 sequences are SQVTM and ANQGSEA. CDR3 region: CSVVAGMSINEQYF. CDR3 DNA: TGCAGCGTTGTGGCGGGAATGTCAATCAACGAGCAGTACTTC.

This clonotype has at least ten counts. This chain connects TRBV27 to TRBJ1-1, with 9 bases that match TRBD1. The CDR3 consists of 15 residues. Per the germline V gene, CDR1 is MNHEY and CDR2 is SMNVEV (reference sequence). The V and J ends lost 6 bases and 0 bases, in that order; junction bases with no gene match: 5. The CDR3 protein is CASSRGQGMNTEAFF. The CDR3 nucleotides are TGTGCCAGCAGCCGGGGACAGGGTATGAACACTGAAGCTTTCTTT.

The V and J genes are TRBV29-1 and TRBJ1-1; D is unclear. The CDR3 loop spans 12 amino acids. V was pared by 3 bases and J by 2 bases, with 7 bases between. The germline gives CDR1 SQVTM, CDR2 ANQGSEA. The CDR3 sequence is CSVDFQNTEAFF. For the CDR3, the DNA is TGCAGCGTTGATTTCCAAAACACTGAAGCTTTCTTT.

This clonotype appeared a single time. The chain is built from TRBV6-5 and TRBJ2-7, with 7 bases lining up with TRBD2. Germline CDR1 MNHEY, CDR2 SVGAGI. V was clipped by 2 bases and J by 3 bases; unmatched bases: 7. The CDR3 consists of 15 residues. CDR3 sequence reads: CASSYPGEGFYEQYF. The CDR3 DNA sequence: TGTGCCAGCAGTTACCCTGGGGAGGGGTTCTACGAGCAGTACTTC.

This clonotype was counted ten times or more. The chain combines TRBV11-2 with TRBJ1-2; tentative D call: TRBD1 (6 bases). V was trimmed by 5 bases and J by 1 base, leaving 14 bases between them. CDR3 length: 15 residues. Germline V CDR1 and CDR2: SGHAT, FQNNGV. The chain's CDR3 is CASSPRDTDNYGYTF. CDR3 DNA: TGTGCCAGCAGCCCTCGGGACACAGATAACTATGGCTACACCTTC.

In its sample, this clonotype was seen many times. This chain uses TRBV2 with TRBJ2-6; D assignment may be TRBD1 or TRBD2 (6 bases each). CDR3 length equals 19 residues. Trimming removed 7 bases at V and 2 bases at J, with 24 bases between. The germline gives CDR1 SNHLY, CDR2 FYNNEI. CDR3 residues: CASTAGTLSSFAGANVLTF. The CDR3 DNA reads as TGTGCCAGCACGGCGGGGACATTATCTTCTTTTGCTGGGGCCAACGTCCTGACTTTC.

The chain employs TRBV12-3 or TRBV12-4 and TRBJ2-2, with D perhaps given as TRBD1 or TRBD2 (5 bases each). The CDR3 runs to 16 residues. Trimming took 3 bases from V and 6 from J, leaving 17 bases between them. CDR3 DNA sequence: TGTGCCAGCAGTTTCGCCGGGACCCACGCACCCGGGGAGCTGTTTTTT. It yields the protein CASSFAGTHAPGELFF.

This clonotype was seen repeatedly, ten times or more. The chain uses TRBV20-1 and TRBJ1-1; D is perhaps TRBD1 (5 bases). This CDR3 is built from 12 residues. Germline assignment: CDR1 DFQATT and CDR2 SNEGSKA (reference sequence). CDR3 sequence: CSQGGQNTEAFF. CDR3 DNA sequence: TGCAGCCAGGGAGGGCAGAACACTGAAGCTTTCTTT.

This clonotype was seen ten or more times. This chain links TRBV27 with TRBJ1-2; 9 positions match TRBD1. Germline trimming cut 5 bases from V and 5 bases from J; bases unmatched to any gene: 3. The CDR3 contains 13 residues. The germline V gene encodes CDR1 MNHEY and CDR2 SMNVEV (reference sequence). The CDR3 protein is CASSRDREYGYTF. In nucleotides, the CDR3 is TGTGCCAGCAGTCGGGACAGGGAGTATGGCTACACCTTC.

The gene calls are TRBV6-1 and TRBJ2-7, with D perhaps being TRBD1 or TRBD2 (5 bases each). CDR3 size: 15 residues. Trimming shortened V by 8 bases and J by 5 bases, and 22 bases separated the two germline ends. The germline gives CDR1 MNHNS, CDR2 SASEGT. The DNA of the CDR3 is TGTGCCAGCGGCCCGGGAATTGGGGCGTCTGACGAGCAGTACTTC. Translation: CASGPGIGASDEQYF.

Worth noting for this clonotype: One end of the junction fails to match germline, which may point to a read error. V is TRBV28 and J is TRBJ1-1, with D perhaps TRBD1 (6 bases). The CDR3 loop spans 10 amino acids. CDR1 and CDR2 (germline): MDHEN, SYDVKM. Here the CDR3 reads CASRDTGAFF. In DNA form, the CDR3 reads TGTGCCAGCCGGGACACTGGAGCTTTCTTT.

The V call is TRBV6-1, the J call TRBJ2-7; D perhaps matches TRBD2 (6 bases). Germline assignment: CDR1 MNHNS and CDR2 SASEGT. The CDR3 sequence is 15 residues long. With 11 bases removed from V and 0 bases from J, the gap between germline ends came to 20 bases. CDR3 loop: CAGSGGRGHSYEQYF. The CDR3 DNA is TGTGCCGGTTCCGGGGGACGGGGTCACTCCTACGAGCAGTACTTC.

This clonotype was detected ten times or more. The chain employs TRBV15 and TRBJ1-6, with D tentatively TRBD1 (5 bases). Germline values: CDR1 LNHNV, CDR2 YYDKDF (reference sequence). The CDR3 loop spans 12 amino acids. V gave up 6 bases and J gave up 8 bases, with 8 bases separating them. CDR3 DNA sequence: TGTGCCACCAGGGACACCGATTCACCCCTCCACTTT. Translation: CATRDTDSPLHF. Complete variable domain (other parts from reference TRBV15 and TRBJ1-6): DAMVIQNPRYQVTQFGKPVTLSCSQTLNHNVMYWYQQKSSQAPKLLFHYYDKDFNNEADTPDNFQSRRPNTSFCFLDIRSPGLGDTAMYLCATRDTDSPLHFGNGTRLTVT.

This clonotype was seen a single time. The chain combines TRBV5-6 with TRBJ2-4; D not certain. The V end was cut by 2 bases, the J end by 0 bases, with 6 bases between. Germline-derived CDR1 and CDR2 are SGHDT and YYEEEE. The CDR3 loop spans 14 amino acids. CDR3 residues: CASSFNVAKNIQYF. CDR3 DNA: TGTGCCAGCAGCTTCAATGTAGCCAAAAACATTCAGTACTTC.